The 12 T cell receptor beta chains listed next were all sequenced from one sample in a study of blood T cells in healthy people across ages. A second 7 to 11 cycle PCR used barcoded and J-beta primers. TCRdb analysed the 5' RACE reads with MiXCR anew, one entry per CDR3 protein. This table has more than 700,000 distinct CDR3 sequences, 35% to 60% appearing once. The sequencing input was blood. These receptors were taken from an older man in good health.

This rearrangement joins TRBV29-1 to TRBJ2-7, with TRBD1 matching 8 bases. V was pared by 7 bases and J by 3 bases, with 2 bases of the junction left unmatched. CDR1 and CDR2 from the germline V gene are SQVTM and ANQGSEA. The CDR3 has 11 amino acids. CDR3 protein: CSGGQVYEQYF. In DNA, the CDR3 is TGCAGCGGGGGACAGGTCTACGAGCAGTACTTC.

The DNA for the CDR3 is TGCGCCAGCACCACCCTTCCCGGGACGGGGGGCCGAGAGGTCCAGTACTTC. It yields the protein CASTTLPGTGGREVQYF. The V gene is TRBV5-1, the J gene TRBJ2-7; the D gene is possibly TRBD2 (7 bases). Germline lookup yields CDR1 SGHRS and CDR2 YFSETQ. V lost 6 bases and J 10 bases, leaving 32 bases between the germline ends. This CDR3 is built from 17 residues.

This chain uses TRBV12-3 or TRBV12-4 with TRBJ2-1; D perhaps matches TRBD1 (5 bases). Trimming stripped 6 bases from V and 5 bases from J, with 17 bases between. The CDR3 runs to 15 residues. The CDR3 loop reads CASRTATRLNNEQFF. CDR3 nucleotides: TGTGCCAGCAGGACAGCGACCCGGCTGAACAATGAGCAGTTCTTC.

The rearrangement links TRBV6-6 to TRBJ2-3; D gene unclear. Trimming took 0 bases from V and 0 from J, leaving 10 bases between them. From germline, CDR1 is MNHNY and CDR2 SVGAGI (reference sequence). The CDR3 has 16 residues. The CDR3 DNA follows: TGTGCCAGCAGTTACTCAAGGGTGGGCAGCACAGATACGCAGTATTTT. Its translation is CASSYSRVGSTDTQYF.

A remark on this clonotype: This clone may be a read error of a much larger clone one base away. V is TRBV27 and J is TRBJ2-1; the match to TRBD1 covers 9 bases. Near its end, the DNA agrees better with TRBJ2-7, so the J call may be wrong. The length of the CDR3 is 14 residues. The germline V gene has CDR1 MNHEY and CDR2 SMNVEV (reference sequence). The CDR3 coding sequence is TGTGCCAGCAGTGGGACAGGGACCTACAATGAGCAGTACTTC. It yields the protein CASSGTGTYNEQYF.

The chain joins TRBV20-1 to TRBJ1-1; no clear D. From germline, CDR1 is DFQATT and CDR2 SNEGSKA (reference sequence). Trimming stripped 3 bases from V and 2 bases from J, with 10 bases between. The CDR3 loop spans 13 amino acids. CDR3 sequence: CSASPGANTEAFF. The CDR3 bases are TGCAGTGCTAGTCCAGGAGCCAACACTGAAGCTTTCTTT.

Regarding this clonotype: Since a much larger clone is just one base distant, this may be a read error. The chain combines TRBV28 with TRBJ2-7; 9 nucleotides line up with TRBD2. The germline CDR1 and CDR2 sequences are MDHEN and SYDVKM. The CDR3 contains 16 residues. V dropped 7 bases and J dropped 7; count of bases not matched to a gene: 17. CDR3 sequence: CASTRWGASGMLEQYF. The DNA of the CDR3 is TGTGCCAGCACGCGCTGGGGGGCTAGCGGGATGCTTGAGCAGTACTTC. The complete variable domain, with remaining parts taken from reference TRBV28 and TRBJ2-7, reads DVKVTQSSRYLVKRTGEKVFLECVQDMDHENMFWYRQDPGLGLRLIYFSYDVKMKEKGDIPEGYSVSREKKERFSLILESASTNQTSMYLCASTRWGASGMLEQYFGPGTRLTVT.

Remarks on this clonotype: A read error is possible here, since a much larger clone lies one base away. The chain employs TRBV9 and TRBJ2-7, with D possibly being TRBD2 (6 bases). CDR1 SGDLS and CDR2 YYNGEE come from the germline V gene. The CDR3 sequence is 14 residues long. The CDR3 DNA follows: TGTGCCGGCAGCCCCTGGGACGGGAGCTACGAGCAGTACTTC. This translates into CAGSPWDGSYEQYF.

Details on this clonotype: Given a much more abundant clone one base away, this may be a read error. The V gene is TRBV6-6, the J gene TRBJ2-1, with D possibly being TRBD1 (5 bases). The germline V gene encodes CDR1 MNHNY and CDR2 SVGAGI (reference sequence). This CDR3 contains 15 residues. V lost 5 bases to trimming and J lost 13 bases, with 24 bases between them. The DNA for the CDR3 is TGTGCCAGCAGTCAGGGTCTGGGCTCTCCGGAGACCCAGTTCTTC. Residues: CASSQGLGSPETQFF.

The rearrangement joins TRBV7-8 to TRBJ2-1, with D unresolved. This CDR3 is built from 17 residues. V dropped 5 bases and J dropped 2 bases, with 19 bases sitting between them. Per germline, CDR1 SGHVS and CDR2 FQNEAQ. The CDR3: CASSPRVGLQPYNEQFF. DNA of the CDR3: TGTGCCAGCAGCCCCCGGGTAGGGCTCCAGCCCTACAATGAGCAGTTCTTC. Complete variable domain (other parts from reference TRBV7-8 and TRBJ2-1): GAGVSQSPRYKVAKRGQDVALRCDPISGHVSLFWYQQALGQGPEFLTYFQNEAQLDKSGLPSDRFFAERPEGSVSTLKIQRTQQEDSAVYLCASSPRVGLQPYNEQFFGPGTRLTVL.

The sample holds many counts of this clonotype. This chain uses TRBV14 with TRBJ2-1, with unresolved D. This CDR3 has 13 residues. Germline CDR1 is SGHDN and CDR2 is FVKESK. Trimming shortened V by 5 bases and J by 2 bases, and 7 bases separated the two germline ends. The CDR3 spells CASSEGPYNEQFF. In DNA, the CDR3 is TGTGCCAGCAGCGAAGGTCCCTACAATGAGCAGTTCTTC.

The J gene is TRBJ2-4, the V gene TRBV7-8; perhaps TRBD1 as D (7 bases). The J call may be incorrect, as the DNA end agrees better with TRBJ2-7. In germline, CDR1 is SGHVS, CDR2 FQNEAQ. The CDR3 consists of 16 residues. CDR3: CASSLVVRGDSYEQYF. In DNA, the CDR3 is TGTGCCAGCAGCTTGGTGGTCAGGGGGGATTCCTACGAGCAGTACTTC.